This T cell receptor beta chain comes out of a study of cytomegalovirus exposure and HLA in healthy donors. The CDR3 length is 14 residues. The PCR made use of 60 Vbeta and 13 Jbeta primers. Authors' methods: Some 12 million shared chains were among the approximately 82 million unique TCR beta chains that a later analysis counted. The data were produced by immunoSEQ multiplex PCR, yet TCRdb's version contains in-frame clones alone and is incomplete. V, J and clone size are taken as reported in that table, and D and trimming were inferred from the DNA itself. The sample consists of about 150,000 clones, roughly 85% of them appearing once. General observations from the study: Accurate prediction of HLA-A and HLA-B alleles (for most subjects) was reportedly achieved from TCR beta sequences. Some segments of the V type, notably TRBV6-2 and TRBV6-3, were excluded as indistinguishable.

As regards this clone: No antigen is known for it.

Donors sampled were nominally healthy, though unrecorded immune exposures were likely. This chain connects TRBV21-1 to TRBJ1-1. TRBV21-1 counts as a pseudogene. The material sequenced was PBMCs. The clonotype was recovered from a man aged 30-40 years in good health and CMV-seropositive. The CDR3 DNA sequence: TGTGCCAGCAGCAAAGTAGCGGGGAACACTGAAGCTTTCTTT. Encoded protein: CASSKVAGNTEAFF.